This TCR beta chain was sequenced in a study of shared clonotypes between healthy human individuals (TCRdb year 2020). Turning to the overall study: A couple of women and three men aged 18 to 49 years were included in the cohort. Libraries were prepared and TCR repertoires were sequenced by different laboratories using diverse techniques, in order to increase sequencing depth and limit assay-specific biases. Each donor's leukapheresis produced roughly between roughly 0.9 and 9 billion PBMCs. Blood TCR repertoires of about five healthy adults were deeply sequenced to estimate repertoire size and the extent of clonotype sharing between individuals. Per donor, three plates each were used for CD4 naive and CD4 memory, two for CD8 naive, and one for CD8 memory.

As concerns this clone: Its antigen remains undetermined. The junction does not match germline at one end; this may be a read error.

From the cysteine through the phenylalanine, the CDR3 covers 12 amino acids. Only CDR3 DNA is held: 36 bases, read in frame from base 1. The germline V gene encodes CDR1 WNHNN and CDR2 SYGVQD (reference sequence). Results and caveats for the whole study, not just this receptor: The genetic and exposure-history diversity represented was limited by the small number of donors. Incomplete sequencing was indicated by rarefaction of sorted-subset datasets, despite the large sequencing depth. Compared with non-shared clonotypes, the clonotypes found in all four sorted-subset donors had higher generation probabilities. Across several donors, about 4.5% of naive CD4, roughly 3.8% of naive CD8, around 2.1% of memory CD4, and roughly 0.4% of memory CD8 clonotypes were shared. Estimated clonotype richness was generally larger for naive than for memory subsets. Only blood was sampled, and tissue TCR repertoires likely differ from those in blood. Based on pairwise subsampling, the degree of clonotype sharing among donors was expected to be affected by sequencing depth.

Donors were healthy HIV-negative adults with no recently reported acute infections or vaccinations. Every donor was a Caucasian adult living in Nashville, Tennessee, USA. CD8 memory samples were composed of magnetically selected CD45RO+ cells combined with CCR7-negative CD45RA+ effector memory (TemRA) cells. Blood was collected by leukapheresis, and PBMCs were isolated by Ficoll-Histopaque density gradient centrifugation and then cryopreserved in liquid nitrogen vapor phase. Analytical flow cytometry was used to check the purity and quantity of every magnetically sorted T cell population. Genomic DNA was isolated from every sorted fraction and measured by UV absorbance on a Nanodrop 2000c. Using the deep immunoSEQ assay, multiplex PCR amplified TCR CDR3 regions from genomic DNA. Extracted genomic DNA from each cell subset was spread evenly across all wells of several immunoSEQ 96-well plates, with each plate serving as a replicate. For sorted subsets, 150 to 250 ng genomic DNA, equal to tens of thousands of T cell genomes, was loaded into each replicate PCR. Purified libraries were measured with a Qubit 3.0 fluorometer, size-checked on a Bioanalyzer 2100, and measured again with the KAPA Library Quantification kit. Each immunoSEQ 96-well plate was sequenced on its own single-read 150-cycle Illumina NextSeq 550 flow cell. The authors processed their data as follows. Because the immunoSEQ output held only junctional sequences and lacked quality scores, the filtering could not match the filtering applied to full-length reads. To assign V/J genes and CDR3, sequences were annotated using PyIR, a Python wrapper for IgBLAST v1.9, with IMGT germline references. Any read was removed if the V/J assignment was weak (E-value above 1e-6), the CDR3 was missing, or the read contained stop codons, out-of-frame junctions, or ambiguous translated residues. V3J clonotypes were defined by identical inferred V gene, J gene, and CDR3 amino acid sequence. The percentage overlap between two repertoires was calculated by dividing the number of shared unique clonotypes by the size of the smaller repertoire. RTK rarefaction, the Chao1 estimator, and Recon v2.1 estimates of unobserved clonotypes were used to assess repertoire richness. Generation probabilities for all TCRbeta clonotypes obtained by the gDNA method from a few donors were computed using OLGA. Imported from immuneACCESS, the table was reduced by TCRdb to in-frame sequences with V and J called. These copies leave out some clones; in studies compared against another copy, an unresolved V gene accounts for under half, and the cause of the remainder is not known. V and J calls and clone size are copied from that table; D and trimming were computed from the DNA. Recorded for this sample are hundreds of thousands of clones; approximately 96% of them occurred a single time. The ten largest make up around 0.3% of the sample.

Sequences were obtained from memory CD8+ T cells sorted from blood. The cell subset or site label, read with the paper, signifies: CD45RO+ cells pooled with CCR7-negative TemRA cells. The origin of this receptor is a man aged 25 to 40 in good health. The chain is made from TRBV10-1 and TRBJ2-2; the D gene cannot be resolved beyond TRBD1 or TRBD2, each matching 5 bases. The CDR3 protein sequence reads: CASTEGSRELFF. In nucleotide form, the sequence is TGCGCCAGCACTGAGGGGTCCAGGGAGCTGTTTTTT.